Described below is a single T cell receptor beta chain sequence and its context. This same CDR3 is encoded by further DNA sequences in the sample. Germline lookup yields CDR1 LNHDA and CDR2 SQIVND (reference sequence). The CDR3 is 15 amino acids. V dropped 5 bases and J dropped 4; count of bases not matched to a gene: 4. Study processing details: Nucleated cell counts were estimated from reference gene primer amplification. Generated by immunoSEQ multiplex PCR, the TCRdb table keeps only in-frame clones and is missing some. D and trimming come from the DNA, and the V and J calls and clone size come from that table. This table holds tens of thousands of clones, about 80% found once. This entry belongs to a study of blood T cell repertoires in COVID-19. Overall study context: Sites across the United States, Italy and Spain contributed samples from acute and convalescent COVID-19. T cells, B-cell-depleted T cells, or PBMCs supplied cDNA or gDNA.

This clonotype originated in a man older than 75 with acute or convalescent COVID-19. The chain has TRBV19 and TRBJ1-5, with 11 bases fitting TRBD1. The sample taken for sequencing was peripheral blood. The CDR3 nucleotides read TGTGCCAGTAGTCCGGACAGGGGGCGAAATCAGCCCCAGCATTTT. As protein: CASSPDRGRNQPQHF.